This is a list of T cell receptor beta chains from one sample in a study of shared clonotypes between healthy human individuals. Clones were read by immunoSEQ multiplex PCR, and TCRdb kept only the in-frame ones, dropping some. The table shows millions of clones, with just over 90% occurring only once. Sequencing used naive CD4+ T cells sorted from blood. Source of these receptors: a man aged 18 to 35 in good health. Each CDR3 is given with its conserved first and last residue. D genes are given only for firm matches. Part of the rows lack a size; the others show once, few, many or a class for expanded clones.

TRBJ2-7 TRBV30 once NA CAWTRAERGEQYF TGTGCCTGGACGCGGGCGGAGAGGGGCGAGCAGTACTTC
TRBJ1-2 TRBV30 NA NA CAWSGRDYGYTF TGTGCCTGGTCGGGGAGGGACTATGGCTACACCTTC
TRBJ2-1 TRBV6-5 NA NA CASSRPYNEQFF TGTGCCAGCAGTCGTCCATACAATGAGCAGTTCTTC
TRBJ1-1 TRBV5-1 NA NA CASSLGVNTEAFF TGCGCCAGCAGCCTTGGCGTGAACACTGAAGCTTTCTTT
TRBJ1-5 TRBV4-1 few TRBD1 CASSQGQGFQPQHF TGCGCCAGCAGCCAAGGACAGGGATTTCAGCCCCAGCATTTT
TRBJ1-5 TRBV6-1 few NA CASTRGDSNQPQHF TGTGCCAGCACCAGAGGAGATAGCAATCAGCCCCAGCATTTT
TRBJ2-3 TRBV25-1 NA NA CASSEAGGPRAYF TGTGCCAGCAGTGAAGCTGGGGGGCCGAGGGCGTATTTT
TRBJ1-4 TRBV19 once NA CASKWGTIATNEKLFF TGTGCCAGTAAATGGGGAACTATTGCAACTAATGAAAAACTGTTTTTT
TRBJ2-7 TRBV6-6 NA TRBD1 CASSSWTGGNEQYF TGTGCCAGCAGTTCATGGACAGGGGGCAACGAGCAGTACTTC
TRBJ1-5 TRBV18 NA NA CASSHQGEAGNQPQHF TGTGCCAGCTCACACCAGGGCGAAGCGGGCAATCAGCCCCAGCATTTT
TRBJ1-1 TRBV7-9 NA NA CASSVTLRGRGTEAFF TGTGCCAGCAGCGTTACACTCCGGGGTCGGGGCACTGAAGCTTTCTTT
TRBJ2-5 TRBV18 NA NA CASSPFTDLQETQYF TGTGCCAGCTCACCATTTACGGATCTTCAAGAGACCCAGTACTTC
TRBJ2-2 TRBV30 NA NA CAWTGAGELFF TGTGCCTGGACAGGGGCCGGGGAGCTGTTTTTT
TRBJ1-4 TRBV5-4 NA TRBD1 CASSRDRNNEKLFF TGTGCCAGCAGCCGGGACAGGAATAATGAAAAACTGTTTTTT
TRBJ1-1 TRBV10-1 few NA CASRDTEAFF TGCGCCAGCAGGGACACTGAAGCTTTCTTT
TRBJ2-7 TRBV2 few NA CASLIRQGREQYF TGTGCCAGCCTGATCAGGCAAGGGCGAGAGCAGTACTTC
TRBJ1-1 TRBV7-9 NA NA CASRGRENTEAFF TGTGCCAGCAGGGGGAGGGAAAACACTGAAGCTTTCTTT
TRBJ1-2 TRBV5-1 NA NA CASSDGGARRDYTF TGCGCCAGCAGTGACGGGGGAGCGCGCCGTGACTACACCTTC
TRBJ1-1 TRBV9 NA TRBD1 CASSSGGRAAEAFF TGTGCCAGCAGTTCAGGGGGCCGGGCGGCTGAAGCTTTCTTT
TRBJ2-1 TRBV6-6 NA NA CASSYFSGSSYNEQFF TGTGCCAGCAGTTACTTTAGCGGAAGCTCCTACAATGAGCAGTTCTTC
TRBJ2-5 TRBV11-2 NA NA CASSLTMGGRQETQYF TGTGCCAGCAGCTTAACGATGGGTGGCCGTCAAGAGACCCAGTACTTC
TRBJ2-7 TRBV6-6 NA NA CASRARSSYEQYF TGTGCCAGCAGGGCCAGGAGCTCCTACGAGCAGTACTTC
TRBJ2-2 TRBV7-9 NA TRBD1 CASSLGQGRTGELFF TGTGCCAGCAGCTTAGGACAGGGGAGAACCGGGGAGCTGTTTTTT
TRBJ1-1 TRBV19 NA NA CASSTSGLWNTEAFF TGTGCCAGTAGTACGTCGGGACTTTGGAACACTGAAGCTTTCTTT
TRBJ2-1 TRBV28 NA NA CASSLRGYEQFF TGTGCCAGCAGTTTAAGGGGATATGAGCAGTTCTTC
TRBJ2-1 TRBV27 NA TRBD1 CASSLQTGRNEQFF TGTGCCAGCAGTTTGCAGACAGGGCGGAATGAGCAGTTCTTC
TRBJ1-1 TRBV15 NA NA CATSRDQVPGWNTEAFF TGTGCCACCAGCAGAGATCAAGTCCCAGGGTGGAACACTGAAGCTTTCTTT
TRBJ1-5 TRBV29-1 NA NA CSNRRESKYQPQHF TGCAGCAACAGGAGGGAGTCCAAATATCAGCCCCAGCATTTT
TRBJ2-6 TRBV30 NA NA CAWSGWSGANVLTF TGTGCCTGGAGTGGGTGGTCTGGGGCCAACGTCCTGACTTTC
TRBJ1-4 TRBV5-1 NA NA CASSQTPGNEKLFF TGCGCCAGCAGCCAAACCCCAGGGAATGAAAAACTGTTTTTT
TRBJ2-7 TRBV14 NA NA CASSQDPGETYEQYF TGTGCCAGCAGCCAAGACCCTGGGGAAACCTACGAGCAGTACTTC
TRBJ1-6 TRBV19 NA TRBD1 CASSNRGQGARLGSPLHF TGTGCCAGTAGTAACCGAGGACAGGGGGCCCGCCTTGGTTCACCCCTCCACTTT
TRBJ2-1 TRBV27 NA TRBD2 CASSYSTGGLTDNEQFF TGTGCCAGCAGTTACTCAACGGGGGGGTTGACCGACAATGAGCAGTTCTTC
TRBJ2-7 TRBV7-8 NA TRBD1 CASSWAGGIYEQYF TGTGCCAGCAGTTGGGCAGGGGGCATCTACGAGCAGTACTTC
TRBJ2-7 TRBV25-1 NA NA CASSEYPNYEQYF TGTGCCAGCAGTGAATATCCGAACTACGAGCAGTACTTC
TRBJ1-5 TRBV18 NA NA CASSLQGVGGQPQHF TGTGCCAGCTCACTCCAGGGTGTGGGGGGTCAGCCCCAGCATTTT
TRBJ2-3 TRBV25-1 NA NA CASRNAAVFRTDTQYF TGTGCCAGCAGAAACGCCGCGGTGTTTCGCACAGATACGCAGTATTTT
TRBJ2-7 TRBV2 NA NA CASSSDRYEQYF TGTGCCAGCAGTTCCGACAGGTACGAGCAGTACTTC
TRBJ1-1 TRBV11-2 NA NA CASGRERQNTEAFF TGTGCCAGCGGCCGGGAGAGACAGAACACTGAAGCTTTCTTT